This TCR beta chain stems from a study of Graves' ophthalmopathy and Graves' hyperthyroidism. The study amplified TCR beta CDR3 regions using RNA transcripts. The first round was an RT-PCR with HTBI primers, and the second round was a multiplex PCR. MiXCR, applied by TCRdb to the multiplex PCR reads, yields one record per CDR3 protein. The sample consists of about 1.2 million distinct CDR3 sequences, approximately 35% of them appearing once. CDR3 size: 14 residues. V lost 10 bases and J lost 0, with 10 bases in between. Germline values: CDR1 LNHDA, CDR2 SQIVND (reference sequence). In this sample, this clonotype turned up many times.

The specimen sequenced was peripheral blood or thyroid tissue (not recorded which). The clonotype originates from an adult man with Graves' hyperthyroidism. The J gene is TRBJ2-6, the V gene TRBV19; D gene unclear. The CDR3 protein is CATDVGSGANVLTF. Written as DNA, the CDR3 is TGTGCCACCGACGTTGGCTCTGGGGCCAACGTCCTGACTTTC.